These T cell receptor beta chains were read from a single sample in a study of fetal regulatory T cell absence and autoimmunity. The protocol was immunoSEQ multiplex PCR, while the TCRdb copy is restricted to in-frame clones and leaves out a portion. Among around 100,000 clones listed, approximately 75% were seen once. Sequences were obtained from pancreas tissue. The receptors derive from a male donor with IPEX syndrome. Each CDR3 is given with its conserved first and last residue. A D gene is named only where the DNA matches it firmly. Clone size, where shown, is once, few, many, or a class for clones that have expanded.

TRBV5-4,TRBD2,TRBJ2-3,-,CASSSGATGLGTDTQYF
TRBV2,TRBD1,TRBJ1-2,few,CATPDRGYGYTF
TRBV7-8,-,TRBJ1-1,-,CASSFGGVEAFF
TRBV9,TRBD1,TRBJ2-7,-,CASSVGTGLHEQYF
TRBV12-5,-,TRBJ2-7,-,CASGLVGYEQYF
TRBV9,-,TRBJ2-6,-,CASSVASSGANVLTF
TRBV6-1,TRBD1,TRBJ2-7,once,CASNHLQGLEQYF
TRBV6-5,-,TRBJ1-1,once,CASSYTVPGGTEAFF
TRBV10-3,TRBD1,TRBJ2-5,-,CAIRTGGETQYF
TRBV6-1,TRBD1,TRBJ1-2,few,CATTGTGNYGYTF
TRBV19,TRBD2,TRBJ2-3,-,CASSIGLAGGPDTQYF
TRBV29-1,-,TRBJ2-3,-,CSVDPIDTQYF
TRBV11-3,-,TRBJ1-1,-,CASSLAGRNTEAFF
TRBV7-9,-,TRBJ1-2,-,CASSLKAEGDYGYTF
TRBV12-5,TRBD1,TRBJ1-2,-,CASGPRTGAHGYTF
TRBV5-4,-,TRBJ2-1,-,CASSLWAGEYNEQFF
TRBV6-1,TRBD2,TRBJ2-7,few,CASILAGAAYEQYF
TRBV5-4,-,TRBJ2-7,-,CASSLGGHEQYF
TRBV15,TRBD2,TRBJ2-5,-,CATSGPRGDGETQYF
TRBV4-1,-,TRBJ2-7,-,CASSQGRFGVKDTPYEQYF
TRBV9,-,TRBJ1-1,-,CASSLSGQYTEAFF
TRBV5-1,-,TRBJ2-7,-,CASSSTASYEQYF
TRBV5-1,-,TRBJ1-4,-,CASRSSNNEKLFF
TRBV19,TRBD2,TRBJ2-3,-,CASSTPLLAGGPDTQYF
TRBV25-1,-,TRBJ2-1,once,CASSLPDNEQFF
TRBV12-5,TRBD1,TRBJ2-7,-,CASGFPGQGAYEQYF
TRBV20-1,-,TRBJ1-1,-,CSARQNTEAFF
TRBV25-1,-,TRBJ1-2,few,CASSVGNYGYTF
TRBV27,-,TRBJ1-5,-,CASSWNQPQHF
TRBV19,-,TRBJ1-1,-,CASKERGESEAFF
TRBV9,TRBD1,TRBJ2-7,few,CASSVAGTGPYEQYF
TRBV13,-,TRBJ2-3,-,CASSPRQSSSTDTQYF
TRBV4-1,-,TRBJ2-7,-,CASSLRLDYEQYF
TRBV10-3,-,TRBJ2-7,-,CAISLTGRHYEQYF
TRBV19,TRBD1,TRBJ1-6,-,CASSMGWTGNSPLHF
TRBV4-1,-,TRBJ1-5,few,CASSQDLGGHVLNQPQHF
TRBV29-1,-,TRBJ1-3,-,CSVEDPNSGNTIYF
TRBV6-6,-,TRBJ1-5,-,CASSYGQGGQPQHF
TRBV15,-,TRBJ2-7,few,CATSSSFAYEQYF
TRBV5-1,TRBD1,TRBJ1-2,-,CTSSSPGQVFGYTF
TRBV4-2,-,TRBJ2-2,-,CASSQVDGGELFF
TRBV6-1,-,TRBJ2-7,few,CASSEEPSASYEQYF
TRBV4-3,-,TRBJ2-1,-,CASSQELGASNEQFF
TRBV18,-,TRBJ2-4,many,CASSPQRGSKNIQYF
TRBV19,-,TRBJ1-1,-,CASSIDRGNTEAFF
TRBV9,TRBD2,TRBJ2-3,-,CASSVGLAGADTQYF
TRBV5-1,-,TRBJ2-7,once,CASSLGGRSSYEQYF
TRBV7-9,TRBD2,TRBJ2-1,once,CASSPGFSGRSYNEQFF